Reported below is one TCR beta chain. What it recognizes is unknown. Using immunoSEQ multiplex PCR, the repertoire was profiled, and TCRdb retains in-frame clones only, with some absent. The sample lists approximately 100,000 clones, around 94% occurring once. This entry is derived from a study of siplizumab effects on memory and regulatory T cells. Study-wide findings and caveats: Researchers did not confirm the suppressive function of proliferating Tregs from siplizumab cultures. Treg-derived clones made up an average of about 73% of mappable alloreactive CD4+ clones with siplizumab and 26.9% in controls. The mapping of alloreactive clones to unstimulated subsets covered only a minor fraction of them.

The receptor was isolated from a human donor in good health. Material: non-Treg CD4+ T cells sorted from blood.

DNA for the CDR3: TGTGCCAGCAGCTTGGCCGGTGGGAGCTCCTACAATGAGCAGTTCTTC. Amino acids: CASSLAGGSSYNEQFF. The rearrangement joins TRBV5-4 to TRBJ2-1, with a tentative D call TRBD2 (5 bases). The length of the CDR3 is 16 residues. V was pared by 0 bases and J by 0 bases, with 10 bases between. The germline V gene has CDR1 SGHNT and CDR2 YYREEE (reference sequence).